This T cell receptor (beta chain) comes out of a study of blood T cell repertoires in COVID-19. Generated by immunoSEQ multiplex PCR, the TCRdb table keeps only in-frame clones and is missing some. The sample lists just under 250,000 clones, roughly 89% seen once, with 3.5% to 4.5% in the top ten. Trimming removed 4 bases at V and 4 bases at J, with 8 bases between. CDR3 length equals 13 residues. The germline gives CDR1 KGHSY, CDR2 FQNENV. Participant-reported clinical history was the basis for cohort assignment. The origin of this receptor is a woman in her 30s who had recovered from COVID-19. This chain links TRBV16 with TRBJ1-5; maybe TRBD1 (5 bases). The sequenced sample consisted of PBMCs or T cells enriched from blood (not recorded which). As DNA, the CDR3 is TGTGCCAGCAGCCCCCGACAGAATCAGCCCCAGCATTTT. Translated: CASSPRQNQPQHF.